The source of this T cell receptor beta chain is a study of blood T cells in healthy people across ages. V dropped 3 bases and J dropped 10; count of bases not matched to a gene: 12. Germline assignment: CDR1 SNHLY and CDR2 FYNNEI. This CDR3 is 15 amino acids long. A second about 6 to 12 cycle PCR used barcoded and J-beta primers. TCRdb ran MiXCR on the 5' RACE reads and lists one entry per CDR3 protein. Here the sample spans approximately 800,000 distinct CDR3 sequences, roughly 26% being singletons. These records were also assigned to another study, of T cells of mothers and their children. That publication notes: In both related and unrelated pairs, TCR recombination output is shaped similarly by thymic selection.

The V call is TRBV2, the J call TRBJ2-3; 8 bases fit TRBD2. This receptor was obtained from a boy younger than 18 in good health. Sequences were obtained from blood. DNA for the CDR3: TGTGCCAGCAGTGATATTTCACGGGGGGGCCTCGCGCAGTATTTT. This gives the protein CASSDISRGGLAQYF.